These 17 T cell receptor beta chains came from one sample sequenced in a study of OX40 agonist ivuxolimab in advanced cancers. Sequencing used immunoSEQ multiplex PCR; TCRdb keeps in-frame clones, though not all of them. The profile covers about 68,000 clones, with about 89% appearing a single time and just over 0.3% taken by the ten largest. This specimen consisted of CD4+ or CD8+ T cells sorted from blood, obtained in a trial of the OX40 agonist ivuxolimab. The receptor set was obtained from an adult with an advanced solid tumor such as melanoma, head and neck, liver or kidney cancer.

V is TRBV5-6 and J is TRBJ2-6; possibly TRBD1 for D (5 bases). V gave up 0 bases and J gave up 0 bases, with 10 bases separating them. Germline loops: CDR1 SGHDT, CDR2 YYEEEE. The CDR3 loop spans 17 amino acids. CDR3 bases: TGTGCCAGCAGCTTGGCAGGGTGGTCCTCTGGGGCCAACGTCCTGACTTTC. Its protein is CASSLAGWSSGANVLTF.

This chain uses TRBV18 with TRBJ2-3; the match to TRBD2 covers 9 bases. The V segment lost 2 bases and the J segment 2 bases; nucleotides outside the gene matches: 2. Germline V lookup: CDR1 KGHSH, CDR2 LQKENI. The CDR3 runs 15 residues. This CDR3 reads CASSPTSGLTDTQYF. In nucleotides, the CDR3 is TGTGCCAGCTCACCAACTAGCGGGCTCACAGATACGCAGTATTTT.

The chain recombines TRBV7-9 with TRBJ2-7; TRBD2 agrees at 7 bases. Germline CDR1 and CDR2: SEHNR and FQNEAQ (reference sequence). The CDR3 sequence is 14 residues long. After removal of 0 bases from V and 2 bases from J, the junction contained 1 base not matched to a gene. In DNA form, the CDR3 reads TGTGCCAGCAGCTTAGCGGGAGGGCCCTACGAGCAGTACTTC. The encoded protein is CASSLAGGPYEQYF.

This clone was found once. CDR3 sequence (DNA): TGTGCCAGCAGACGTGGGGACCTTAGCAATCAGCCCCAGCATTTT. This encodes CASRRGDLSNQPQHF. The chain uses TRBV6-5 and TRBJ1-5; TRBD1 might be the D (5 bases). Germline V gives CDR1 MNHEY, CDR2 SVGAGI. The CDR3 extends over 15 amino acids. Trimming removed 6 bases at V and 0 bases at J, with 12 bases between.

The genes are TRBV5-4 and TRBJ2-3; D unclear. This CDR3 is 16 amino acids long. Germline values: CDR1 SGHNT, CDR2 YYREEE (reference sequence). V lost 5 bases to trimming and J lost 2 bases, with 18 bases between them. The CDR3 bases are TGTGCCAGCAGTTACGACCAGGTTCAGGCCACAGATACGCAGTATTTT. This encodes CASSYDQVQATDTQYF.

The CDR3 sequence: CASSYGPTGELFF. CDR3 nucleotide sequence: TGTGCCAGCAGTTACGGACCCACCGGGGAGCTGTTTTTT. The chain couples TRBV6-5 to TRBJ2-2; unclear D gene. The CDR3 is 13 amino acids. Deletions cut 2 bases from V and 4 bases from J, with 5 bases between. In germline, CDR1 is MNHEY, CDR2 SVGAGI.

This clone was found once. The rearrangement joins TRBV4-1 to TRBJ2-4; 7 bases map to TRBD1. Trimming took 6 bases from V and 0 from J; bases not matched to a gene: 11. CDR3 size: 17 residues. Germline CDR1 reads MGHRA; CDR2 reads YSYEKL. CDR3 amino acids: CASRPLQGPLAKNIQYF. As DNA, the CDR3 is TGCGCCAGCAGACCATTACAGGGGCCGCTAGCCAAAAACATTCAGTACTTC.

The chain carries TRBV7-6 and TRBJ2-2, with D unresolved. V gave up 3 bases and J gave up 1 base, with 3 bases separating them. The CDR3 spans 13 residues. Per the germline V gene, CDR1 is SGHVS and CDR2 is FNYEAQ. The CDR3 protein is CASSFGNTGELFF. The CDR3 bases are TGTGCCAGCAGCTTTGGGAACACCGGGGAGCTGTTTTTT.

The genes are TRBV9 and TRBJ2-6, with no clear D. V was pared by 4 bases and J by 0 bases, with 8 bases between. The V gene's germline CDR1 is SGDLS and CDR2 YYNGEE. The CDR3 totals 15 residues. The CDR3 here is CASSIQSSGANVLTF. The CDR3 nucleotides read TGTGCCAGCAGCATCCAGAGCTCTGGGGCCAACGTCCTGACTTTC.

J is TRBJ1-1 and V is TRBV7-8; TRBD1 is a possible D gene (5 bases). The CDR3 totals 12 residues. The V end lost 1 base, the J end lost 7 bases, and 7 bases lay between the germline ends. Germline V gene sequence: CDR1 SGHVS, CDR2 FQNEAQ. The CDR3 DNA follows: TGTGCCAGCAGCTTAGAGGGGATTGAAGCTTTCTTT. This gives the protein CASSLEGIEAFF.

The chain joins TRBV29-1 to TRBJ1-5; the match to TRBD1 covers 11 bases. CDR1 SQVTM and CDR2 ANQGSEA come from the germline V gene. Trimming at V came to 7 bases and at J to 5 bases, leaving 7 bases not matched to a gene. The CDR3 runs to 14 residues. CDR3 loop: CSAAGGQGDQPQHF. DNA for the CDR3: TGCAGCGCCGCTGGGGGACAGGGGGATCAGCCCCAGCATTTT.

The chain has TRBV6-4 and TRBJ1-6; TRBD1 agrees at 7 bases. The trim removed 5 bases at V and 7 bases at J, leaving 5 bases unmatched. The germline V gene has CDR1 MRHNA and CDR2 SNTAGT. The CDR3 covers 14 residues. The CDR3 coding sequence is TGTGCCAGCAGTCCGACGGGACAGAATTCACCCCTCCACTTT. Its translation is CASSPTGQNSPLHF.

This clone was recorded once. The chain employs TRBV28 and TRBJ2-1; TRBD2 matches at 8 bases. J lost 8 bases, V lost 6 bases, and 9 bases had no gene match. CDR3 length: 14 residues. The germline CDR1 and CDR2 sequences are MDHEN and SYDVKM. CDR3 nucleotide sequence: TGTGCCAGCAGGGATAGCGGGACGAAAGATGAGCAGTTCTTC. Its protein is CASRDSGTKDEQFF.

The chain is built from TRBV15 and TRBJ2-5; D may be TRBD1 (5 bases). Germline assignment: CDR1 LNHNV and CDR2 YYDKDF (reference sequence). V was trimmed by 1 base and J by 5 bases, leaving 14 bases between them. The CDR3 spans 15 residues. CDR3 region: CATSRALVGPETQYF. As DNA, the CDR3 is TGTGCCACCAGCAGAGCTCTGGTGGGGCCGGAGACCCAGTACTTC.

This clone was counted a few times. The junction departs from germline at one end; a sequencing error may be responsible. CDR3 coding DNA: TGTGCTAGTGGTCTGTCCTTCAATGAGCAGTTCTTC. Protein sequence: CASGLSFNEQFF. The chain recombines TRBV12-5 with TRBJ2-1; D gene uncertain. This CDR3 is built from 12 residues. Germline CDR1 LGHNT, CDR2 FRNRAP.

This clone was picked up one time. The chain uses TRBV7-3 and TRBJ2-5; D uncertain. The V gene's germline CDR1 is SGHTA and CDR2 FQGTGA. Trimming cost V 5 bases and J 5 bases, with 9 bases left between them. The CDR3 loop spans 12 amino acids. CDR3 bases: TGTGCCAGCAGCCCCTCGGGTGAGACCCAGTACTTC. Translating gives CASSPSGETQYF.

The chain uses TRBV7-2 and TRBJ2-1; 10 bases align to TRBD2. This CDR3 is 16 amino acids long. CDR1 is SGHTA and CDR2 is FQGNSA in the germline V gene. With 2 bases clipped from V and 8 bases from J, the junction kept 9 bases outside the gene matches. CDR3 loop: CASSLPRASGSHEQFF. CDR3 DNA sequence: TGTGCCAGCAGCTTACCCCGGGCTAGCGGGAGTCATGAGCAGTTCTTC. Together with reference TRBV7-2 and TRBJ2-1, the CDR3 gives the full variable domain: GAGVSQSPSNKVTEKGKDVELRCDPISGHTALYWYRQSLGQGLEFLIYFQGNSAPDKSGLPSDRFSAERTGGSVSTLTIQRTQQEDSAVYLCASSLPRASGSHEQFFGPGTRLTVL.